Below, 11 T cell receptor beta chains from the same sample are listed, as sequenced in a study of identical twins. TCRdb reprocessed the 5' RACE reads via MiXCR and lists one record per CDR3 protein. Among some 900,000 distinct CDR3 sequences listed, about 12% were seen once. The sample was also reused in another study, on yellow fever vaccine responses in identical twins.

Sequenced input: PBMCs. These receptors originate from a woman younger than 35 in good health.

This clonotype was observed a few times. The chain recombines TRBV5-1 with TRBJ2-1; possibly TRBD2 for D (5 bases). Trimming stripped 4 bases from V and 5 bases from J, with 22 bases between. Per germline, CDR1 SGHRS and CDR2 YFSETQ. This CDR3 region has 17 residues. The CDR3 DNA follows: TGCGCCAGCAGCCTGACCGACTCTAGCCGGCGTCACAATGAGCAGTTCTTC. Its translation is CASSLTDSSRRHNEQFF.

The rearrangement links TRBV3-1 to TRBJ2-2; 7 bases fit TRBD2. The germline CDR1 and CDR2 sequences are LGHDT and YNNKEL (reference sequence). CDR3 length equals 16 residues. V was pared by 3 bases and J by 5 bases, with 9 bases of the junction left unmatched. The CDR3: CASSQASLGGTGELFF. As DNA, the CDR3 is TGTGCCAGCAGCCAGGCCAGCCTGGGAGGGACCGGGGAGCTGTTTTTT. The complete variable domain, with remaining parts taken from reference TRBV3-1 and TRBJ2-2, reads DTAVSQTPKYLVTQMGNDKSIKCEQNLGHDTMYWYKQDSKKFLKIMFSYNNKELIINETVPNRFSPKSPDKAHLNLHINSLELGDSAVYFCASSQASLGGTGELFFGEGSRLTVL.

The chain combines TRBV6-5 with TRBJ2-1; a possible D gene is TRBD1 (6 bases). From germline, CDR1 is MNHEY and CDR2 SVGAGI. V lost 2 bases and J lost 3, with 14 bases in between. The length of the CDR3 is 16 residues. CDR3 sequence (DNA): TGTGCCAGCAGTTACCGGAGACCAGGGGACTACAATGAGCAGTTCTTC. Its translation: CASSYRRPGDYNEQFF.

This clonotype has ten or more counts. CDR3 bases: TGCAGTGCTACCGGGACTAGCGGCCAATACGAGCAGTACTTC. It is translated as CSATGTSGQYEQYF. The V gene is TRBV20-1, the J gene TRBJ2-7; 11 bases are shared with TRBD2. Per the germline V gene, CDR1 is DFQATT and CDR2 is SNEGSKA (reference sequence). The CDR3 covers 14 residues. The J segment lost 4 bases and the V segment lost 4 bases, leaving 6 bases of the junction unmatched.

V is TRBV27 and J is TRBJ1-5; a weak D match, TRBD1 (5 bases). The ends were cut back, 5 bases at V and 5 bases at J, with 16 bases in the middle. CDR3 length: 15 residues. From germline, CDR1 is MNHEY and CDR2 SMNVEV (reference sequence). CDR3 in amino acids: CASSPRGGLHQPQHF. The CDR3 nucleotides read TGTGCCAGCAGTCCCCGGGGCGGGCTACATCAGCCCCAGCATTTT.

This clonotype was counted only a few times. The chain joins TRBV7-9 to TRBJ1-1; D is possibly TRBD1 (6 bases). Germline CDR1 and CDR2: SEHNR and FQNEAQ (reference sequence). The ends were cut back, 1 base at V and 8 bases at J, with 14 bases in the middle. The CDR3 covers 14 residues. For the CDR3, the DNA is TGTGCCAGCAGCTTAGTGGGGGGGGCAGGGGAAGCTTTCTTT. Its translation: CASSLVGGAGEAFF.

This clonotype was observed a few times. The V call is TRBV7-2, the J call TRBJ2-5, with TRBD2 as a possible D gene (5 bases). The CDR3 sequence is 16 residues long. The ends were cut back, 1 base at V and 0 bases at J, with 12 bases in the middle. Germline V gene lookup returns CDR1 SGHTA and CDR2 FQGNSA. The CDR3 protein is CASSLGPGFYQETQYF. CDR3 nucleotides: TGTGCCAGCAGCTTAGGACCGGGATTTTACCAAGAGACCCAGTACTTC.

V is TRBV28 and J is TRBJ2-7, with unresolved D. V was clipped by 1 base and J by 2 bases, with 12 bases between them. CDR1 is MDHEN, CDR2 SYDVKM, per germline. The CDR3 spans 15 residues. The CDR3 protein is CASSLFRAGTYEQYF. In DNA, the CDR3 is TGTGCCAGCAGTTTATTTAGGGCCGGCACCTACGAGCAGTACTTC.

At least ten counts were recorded for this clonotype. The genes are TRBV10-2 and TRBJ2-5; 8 bases map to TRBD2. Trimming cost V 4 bases and J 2 bases; bases outside gene matches: 3. Germline V gene lookup returns CDR1 WSHSY and CDR2 SAAADI. The CDR3 extends over 14 amino acids. For the CDR3, the DNA is TGCGCCAGCAGTGTTGCTAGCGGGCAAGAGACCCAGTACTTC. This translates into CASSVASGQETQYF.

The chain has TRBV18 and TRBJ2-1; perhaps TRBD1 as D (6 bases). CDR3 length equals 14 residues. V was trimmed by 3 bases and J by 5 bases, leaving 11 bases between them. Germline V CDR1 and CDR2: KGHSH, LQKENI. CDR3 sequence: CASSPEGVNNEQFF. The CDR3, as DNA: TGTGCCAGCTCACCCGAGGGGGTGAACAATGAGCAGTTCTTC.

In its sample, this clonotype was seen a few times. The chain joins TRBV21-1 to TRBJ1-2; the D segment call TRBD1 is taken from the table without a DNA check. TRBV21-1 represents a pseudogene. The CDR3 has 14 residues. CDR3 DNA: TGTGCCAGCAGGGACAAAGACAGGGGGCAAGGCTACACCTTC. This codes for CASRDKDRGQGYTF.